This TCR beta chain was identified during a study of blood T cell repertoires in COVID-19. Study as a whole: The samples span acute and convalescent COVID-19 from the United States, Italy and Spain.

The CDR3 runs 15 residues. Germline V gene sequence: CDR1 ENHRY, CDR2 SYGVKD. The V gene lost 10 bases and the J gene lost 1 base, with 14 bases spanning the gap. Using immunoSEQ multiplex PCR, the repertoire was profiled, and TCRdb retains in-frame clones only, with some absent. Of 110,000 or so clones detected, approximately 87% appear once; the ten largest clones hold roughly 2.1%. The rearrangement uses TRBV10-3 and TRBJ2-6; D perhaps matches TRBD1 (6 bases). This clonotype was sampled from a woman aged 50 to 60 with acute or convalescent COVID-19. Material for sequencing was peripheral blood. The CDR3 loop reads CASRTGPSGANVLTF. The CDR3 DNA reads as TGTGCCAGCCGAACAGGGCCTTCTGGGGCCAACGTCCTGACTTTC.